This TCR beta chain was captured in a study of shared clonotypes between healthy human individuals. Study-wide findings and caveats: It was only blood that was sampled, and tissue repertoires likely differ. Clonotype sharing across donors was expected to vary with sequencing depth. Limited genetic and exposure-history diversity came from having few donors.

With 4 bases removed from V and 9 bases from J, the gap between germline ends came to 20 bases. The CDR3 spans 15 residues. CDR1 is SGHRS, CDR2 YFSETQ, per germline. Loaded into unsorted PBMC replicate PCRs was approximately 300 ng DNA, 25,000 to 30,000 T cell genomes. The protocol was immunoSEQ multiplex PCR, while the TCRdb copy is restricted to in-frame clones and leaves out a portion. Of around 430,000 clones in the sample, roughly three quarters were seen once. To note about this clone: The antigen is undetermined.

The sample taken for sequencing was PBMCs. The chain combines TRBV5-1 with TRBJ2-1; TRBD2 might be the D (5 bases). The TCR originated in a middle-aged woman in good health. Some clones in this sample may be carry-over from other donors' samples. The CDR3 spells CASSPPFRDRGEQFF. CDR3 in DNA: TGCGCCAGCAGCCCCCCCTTCCGGGATCGGGGTGAGCAGTTCTTC.